This passage covers 11 T cell receptor beta chains from one sample sequenced in a study of blood T cells in healthy people across ages. Using a J-beta primer mix together with a sample-barcoded 5' primer, a second PCR was run for about 7 to 12 cycles. One entry per CDR3 protein results from TCRdb running MiXCR on the 5' RACE reads. The profile shows about 970,000 distinct CDR3 sequences, roughly half of them singletons. Material for sequencing was blood. All receptors come from a woman in her fifties or sixties in good health.

This clonotype was recorded once. The V call is TRBV21-1, the J call TRBJ1-5. TRBV21-1 constitutes a pseudogene. The CDR3 totals 16 residues. The CDR3 is CASSKDLGSPLQPQHF. In DNA, the CDR3 is TGTGCCAGCAGCAAAGACCTGGGGTCTCCTCTTCAGCCCCAGCATTTT.

This chain uses TRBV25-1 with TRBJ1-5; D ambiguous. CDR1 and CDR2 from the germline V gene are MGHDK and SYGVNS. The V gene lost 3 bases and the J gene lost 5 bases, with 11 bases spanning the gap. The CDR3 length is 14 residues. The CDR3 DNA follows: TGTGCCAGCAGTGAGAGGCAGCTAGATCAGCCCCAGCATTTT. Its translation: CASSERQLDQPQHF.

This clonotype occurred a few times. CDR3 sequence reads: CAISRDRGVDEQYF. The DNA of the CDR3 is TGTGCCATCTCCAGGGACAGGGGCGTGGACGAGCAGTACTTC. The gene calls are TRBV10-3 and TRBJ2-7, with 10 bases aligning to TRBD1. CDR3 length equals 14 residues. The germline V gene encodes CDR1 ENHRY and CDR2 SYGVKD. Trimming at V came to 8 bases and at J to 5 bases, leaving 9 bases not matched to a gene.

This clonotype was counted between two and nine times. V usage is TRBV20-1 and J usage is TRBJ2-1; 8 bases align to TRBD2. Germline trimming cut 0 bases from V and 7 bases from J; bases unmatched to any gene: 8. The CDR3 is 15 residues long. Germline V gene sequence: CDR1 DFQATT, CDR2 SNEGSKA (reference sequence). The CDR3 loop is CSARDLREGLNEQFF. CDR3 in DNA: TGCAGTGCTAGAGATCTACGGGAGGGCCTGAATGAGCAGTTCTTC.

The rearrangement links TRBV10-2 to TRBJ2-7; D may be TRBD2 (5 bases). Trimming took 7 bases from V and 6 from J, leaving 16 bases between them. In germline, CDR1 is WSHSY, CDR2 SAAADI. The CDR3 is 13 residues long. The CDR3 nucleotides are TGCGCCAGCACGGGATGGGGTTCGGTCGAGCAGTACTTC. It is translated as CASTGWGSVEQYF.

This clonotype was picked up a small number of times. The V gene is TRBV25-1, the J gene TRBJ2-7; 8 nucleotides line up with TRBD2. The CDR3 contains 14 residues. The germline V gene encodes CDR1 MGHDK and CDR2 SYGVNS. The V and J ends lost 3 bases and 2 bases, in that order; junction bases with no gene match: 3. The chain's CDR3 is CASSEREVAYEQYF. Written as DNA, the CDR3 is TGTGCCAGCAGTGAGCGGGAGGTTGCCTACGAGCAGTACTTC.

The chain links TRBV27 to TRBJ2-7, with D possibly called TRBD1 or TRBD2 (5 bases each). The V and J ends lost 3 bases and 3 bases respectively, with 12 bases between them. The CDR3 contains 14 residues. CDR1 and CDR2 (germline): MNHEY, SMNVEV (reference sequence). CDR3: CASSFNGASYEQYF. CDR3 in DNA: TGTGCCAGCAGTTTTAACGGGGCTAGCTACGAGCAGTACTTC.

On this clonotype: This may stem from a read error, because a much larger clone lies one nucleotide away. This CDR3 is CASGGIHGHYEQYF. CDR3 DNA: TGTGCCAGCGGTGGTATTCACGGCCACTACGAGCAGTACTTC. This sequence joins TRBV25-1 and TRBJ2-7; D gene uncertain. V shed 8 bases and J shed 3 bases, with 17 bases lying between them. The CDR3 length is 14 residues. Germline V lookup: CDR1 MGHDK, CDR2 SYGVNS.

The genes are TRBV18 and TRBJ2-1; no definite D call. The DNA end is more similar to TRBJ2-7, so the J call may be wrong. Germline loops: CDR1 KGHSH, CDR2 LQKENI. The length of the CDR3 is 16 residues. The CDR3 nucleotides are TGTGCCAGCTCACCCCTCGGACGGAACTCCTACAATGAGCAGTACTTC. It translates to CASSPLGRNSYNEQYF.

This clonotype was recorded a few times. V is TRBV2 and J is TRBJ1-2; TRBD1 is a possible D gene (5 bases). CDR1 is SNHLY, CDR2 FYNNEI, per germline. Trimming removed 2 bases from V and 4 bases from J, with 14 bases in between. There are 15 residues in the CDR3. The DNA for the CDR3 is TGTGCCAGCAGTGAACTCCGGGGGTTGGGCTATGGCTACACCTTC. The encoded protein is CASSELRGLGYGYTF.

The chain couples TRBV5-1 to TRBJ2-3; TRBD2 is a possible D gene (5 bases). The germline V and J ends were trimmed by 3 bases and 0 bases, with 11 bases remaining between them. The CDR3 is 15 amino acids. CDR1 and CDR2 from the germline V gene are SGHRS and YFSETQ. The CDR3 reads CASSYSVSSTDTQYF. In DNA, the CDR3 is TGCGCCAGCAGCTATAGCGTTTCTAGCACAGATACGCAGTATTTT.